This entry concerns a single TCR beta chain. As yet, its antigen is unknown. The sample belongs to a study of T cells after yellow fever vaccination. Germline CDR1 and CDR2: SGHAT and FQNNGV. The V end lost 5 bases, the J end lost 7 bases, and 12 bases lay between the germline ends. CDR3 length: 12 residues. Researchers made TCR cDNA using 5'RACE template switching, and this step added a universal primer site and UMIs. TCRdb redid the calling of the 5' RACE reads with MiXCR, one entry per CDR3 protein. Of approximately 600,000 distinct CDR3 sequences detected, 9% to 15% appear once; the ten largest clones hold just under 15%. General study results and limits: Any FACS-sorted repertoire could hold abundant clonotypes that contaminate it from the bulk population. A faster peak, day 5 versus 15, was reached by the weaker secondary response.

Here the sequenced sample was PBMCs, taken on the day of the yellow fever booster vaccination. The receptor was derived from a man aged 25-45 years who received the YFV17D yellow fever vaccine. The rearrangement links TRBV11-2 to TRBJ2-7; D assignment may be TRBD1 or TRBD2 (5 bases each). The CDR3, as DNA: TGTGCCAGCAGCACCGGGACCGCTGAGCAGTACTTC. Its translation is CASSTGTAEQYF.